Following are 9 T cell receptor beta chains from one sample sequenced in a study of T-cell reconstitution after alpha-beta-depleted transplantation in children. It was with unique molecular identifiers that the TCRbeta library was prepared. TCRdb reprocessed the PCR reads with MiXCR, giving one entry per CDR3 protein. Of 350,000 to 450,000 distinct CDR3 sequences in the sample, about an eighth are singletons; the top ten hold around 4.5%. This material consisted of PBMCs, taken from the stem cell graft. The receptors were sampled from a human donor who donated a stem cell graft to a child with Fanconi anemia.

The V call is TRBV9, the J call TRBJ2-1; no definite D call. Looked up from germline, CDR1 is SGDLS and CDR2 is YYNGEE. The CDR3 is 15 residues long. V gave up 0 bases and J gave up 1 base, with 8 bases separating them. The CDR3 protein is CASSVVGVSYNEQFF. The CDR3 coding sequence is TGTGCCAGCAGCGTAGTTGGGGTTTCCTACAATGAGCAGTTCTTC.

A few counts support this clonotype. The V and J genes are TRBV12-3 or TRBV12-4 and TRBJ1-3; TRBD1 might be the D (6 bases). Between the trimmed V and J ends, which lost 6 bases and 0 bases, there was a span of 15 bases. This CDR3 is 16 amino acids long. DNA of the CDR3: TGTGCCAGCAGCCCGGGCCAGGGGAACTCTGGAAACACCATATATTTT. Its protein product is CASSPGQGNSGNTIYF.

The chain is built from TRBV6-5 and TRBJ2-3, with TRBD2 matching over 7 bases. The germline V gene encodes CDR1 MNHEY and CDR2 SVGAGI. V was clipped by 2 bases and J by 4 bases; unmatched bases: 3. The CDR3 is made up of 14 amino acids. The CDR3 region has the DNA TGTGCCAGCAGTTACCTCCTAGCGGCAGATACGCAGTATTTT. Its protein product is CASSYLLAADTQYF.

The chain links TRBV10-3 to TRBJ1-1; D is undetermined. Germline assignment: CDR1 ENHRY and CDR2 SYGVKD. The CDR3 loop spans 13 amino acids. V was trimmed by 6 bases and J by 7 bases, leaving 15 bases between them. CDR3 region: CAIRTQGRFEAFF. The CDR3 coding sequence is TGTGCCATCAGGACCCAAGGAAGGTTTGAAGCTTTCTTT.

The sample holds many counts of this clonotype. The rearrangement links TRBV29-1 to TRBJ1-2; D not certain. V lost 4 bases to trimming and J lost 3 bases, with 9 bases between them. Germline V lookup: CDR1 SQVTM, CDR2 ANQGSEA. This CDR3 region has 12 residues. CDR3 DNA sequence: TGCAGCGTTGTTAAGGACGACTATGGCTACACCTTC. Amino acids: CSVVKDDYGYTF. Full variable domain (remainder filled in from reference TRBV29-1 and TRBJ1-2): SAVISQKPSRDICQRGTSLTIQCQVDSQVTMMFWYRQQPGQSLTLIATANQGSEATYESGFVIDKFPISRPNLTFSTLTVSNMSPEDSSIYLCSVVKDDYGYTFGSGTRLTVV.

The chain combines TRBV10-1 with TRBJ2-1; 7 bases are shared with TRBD1. Germline CDR1 WNHNN, CDR2 SYGVQD (reference sequence). The CDR3 is made up of 13 amino acids. Germline trimming cut 0 bases from V and 15 bases from J; bases unmatched to any gene: 8. CDR3 DNA: TGCGCCAGCAGTGAGTCGCAACAGGGGATGGGGTTCTTC. This gives the protein CASSESQQGMGFF.

The CDR3 protein is CSVETSGGIETQYF. CDR3 nucleotides: TGCAGCGTTGAGACTAGCGGGGGAATAGAGACCCAGTACTTC. The rearrangement joins TRBV29-1 to TRBJ2-5, with 12 bases matching TRBD2. CDR1 and CDR2 (germline): SQVTM, ANQGSEA. After removal of 3 bases from V and 4 bases from J, the junction contained 3 bases not matched to a gene. This CDR3 contains 14 residues.

The J gene is TRBJ2-2, the V gene TRBV5-1, with 9 positions matching TRBD2. CDR3 size: 18 residues. Germline lookup yields CDR1 SGHRS and CDR2 YFSETQ. J was trimmed by 0 bases and V by 3 bases; bases with no gene match: 9. The CDR3 loop reads CASSSEERGASNTGELFF. CDR3 sequence (DNA): TGCGCCAGCAGCTCGGAAGAGCGGGGGGCCTCGAACACCGGGGAGCTGTTTTTT. The whole variable domain, remainder taken from reference TRBV5-1 and TRBJ2-2, is KAGVTQTPRYLIKTRGQQVTLSCSPISGHRSVSWYQQTPGQGLQFLFEYFSETQRNKGNFPGRFSGRQFSNSRSEMNVSTLELGDSALYLCASSSEERGASNTGELFFGEGSRLTVL.

The V call is TRBV4-3, the J call TRBJ2-2; TRBD2 agrees at 8 bases. Unmatched junction bases numbered 7, after V lost 4 bases and J lost 9 bases. The germline CDR1 and CDR2 sequences are LGHNA and YSLEER. The CDR3 extends over 14 amino acids. In DNA, the CDR3 is TGCGCCAGCAGCCCGCGGGGGGCCTGGCGGGAGCTGTTTTTT. Protein: CASSPRGAWRELFF.